The subject of this entry is one TCR beta chain. Its target antigen remains unknown. There are no base qualities to consult, and no much larger clone falls within one base. The CDR3 measures 14 amino acids from cysteine to phenylalanine. CDR3 DNA only is kept here, 42 bases in frame from base 1. CDR1 KGHSH and CDR2 LQKENI are derived from the germline V gene. Germline trimming: 4 bases from V, 5 bases from J; junction bases outside gene matches: 5. The data were obtained in a study of a mutant IDH1 vaccine in newly diagnosed glioma (dated by TCRdb to the early 2020s). Context from the whole study: Vaccination began 4-6 weeks after radiotherapy alone, or alongside temozolomide cycles in the chemotherapy-containing groups. Of the approximately 35 treated patients, about 62% were male and approximately 38% were female, and a mean age of 40.4 years was recorded. Before enrollment, patients had received standard therapy of radiotherapy alone, temozolomide alone, or radiochemotherapy with temozolomide; most received the combination. The week-35 safety follow-up took place at visit V12, and the week-47 end of study took place at visit V13. Peripheral blood was collected at six visits: V03 (baseline), V05, V07, V10, V12 and V13. Longitudinal TCRB deep sequencing was performed for some 25 treated patients wherever samples were available for exploratory analyses. On the study overall, not on this receptor specifically: Changes in the top peripheral T cell clonotypes picked up by TCRB sequencing did not appear to be linked to pseudoprogression. Immune responses induced by the vaccine were seen in approximately 93% of patients across multiple MHC alleles. The authors noted that analyses of patient blood samples could not be reproduced because of sample limitations. Selection of PBMC samples for TCRB deep sequencing was based on availability.

The library was produced with the immunoSEQ multiplex PCR assay. Following the manufacturer's protocol, the hsTCRB Kit was used to amplify rearranged TCR beta chain sequences. TCRB libraries were sequenced on an Illumina MiSeq. The authors processed their data as follows. The kit vendor's proprietary platform handled demultiplexing, trimming and gene mapping. TCRdb took over this immuneACCESS table, retaining in-frame rearrangements with V and J assigned. Such tables are incomplete; in checked studies, under half of the missing clones stem from an unresolved V gene, and the remainder is unexplained. The V and J calls and clone size are taken from that table; D and trimming were inferred from the DNA. The sample table holds tens of thousands of clones, of which 75% to 85% were seen once. More than 4.5% of the sample goes to the ten largest clones. The time point label, as the study defines it: week 47, end of study. Every vaccine dose consisted of 300 ug of a 20-mer mutant IDH1 peptide in Montanide, administered subcutaneously together with topical imiquimod. Across visits V03 through V10, patients got a total of eight vaccinations, given in weeks 1, 3, 5, 7, 11, 15, 19 and 23. All donors had newly diagnosed IDH1-mutant astrocytomas of WHO grade 3 or 4 that showed loss of nuclear ATRX. The samples were drawn from NOA16, a multicentre, single-arm, open-label phase I trial in Germany that tested a mutant IDH1 peptide vaccine in humans for the first time. Genomic DNA for TCRB sequencing was isolated from EDTA blood with the DNeasy Blood and Tissue Kit.

This receptor was obtained from a man aged 35 to 55 with glioma. The sequence is built from TRBV18 and TRBJ2-5; TRBD1 lines up with 9 middle nucleotides. Sequencing was performed on PBMCs, taken from a glioma patient whose treatment included an IDH1 peptide vaccine. The CDR3 region: CASSLDRGRETQYF. The DNA is TGTGCCAGCTCACTGGACAGGGGAAGGGAGACCCAGTACTTC.